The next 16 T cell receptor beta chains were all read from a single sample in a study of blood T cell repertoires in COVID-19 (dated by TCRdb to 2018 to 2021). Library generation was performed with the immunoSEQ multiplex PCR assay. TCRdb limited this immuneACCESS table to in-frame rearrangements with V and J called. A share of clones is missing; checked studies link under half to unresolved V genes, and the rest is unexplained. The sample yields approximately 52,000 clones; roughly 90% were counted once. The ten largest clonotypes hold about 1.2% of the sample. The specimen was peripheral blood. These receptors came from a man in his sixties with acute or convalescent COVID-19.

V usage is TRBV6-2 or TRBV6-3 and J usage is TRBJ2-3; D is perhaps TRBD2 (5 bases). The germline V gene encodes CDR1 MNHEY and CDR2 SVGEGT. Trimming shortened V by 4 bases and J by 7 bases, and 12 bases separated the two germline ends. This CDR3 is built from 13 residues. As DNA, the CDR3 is TGTGCCAGCAGTTCCGGGAATGTTAATACGCAGTATTTT. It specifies CASSSGNVNTQYF.

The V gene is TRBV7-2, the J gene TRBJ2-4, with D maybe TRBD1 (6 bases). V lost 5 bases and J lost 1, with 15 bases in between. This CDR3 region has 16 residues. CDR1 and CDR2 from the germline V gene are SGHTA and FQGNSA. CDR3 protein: CASSPKQGMAKNIQYF. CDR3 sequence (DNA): TGTGCCAGCAGCCCCAAACAGGGAATGGCCAAAAACATTCAGTACTTC.

The CDR3 DNA reads TGTGCCAGCAGCCTGGACAGGGTTACCCTCTATGGCTACACCTTC. Translation: CASSLDRVTLYGYTF. This sequence joins TRBV5-6 and TRBJ1-2; 8 bases agree with TRBD1. J was trimmed by 4 bases and V by 4 bases; bases with no gene match: 9. The CDR3 contains 15 residues. CDR1 is SGHDT, CDR2 YYEEEE, per germline.

The CDR3 DNA sequence: TGTGCCAGTAGTGATAACAGGGGAGAGGGGCGGGAGACCCAGTACTTC. Protein sequence: CASSDNRGEGRETQYF. The chain joins TRBV19 to TRBJ2-5; 7 bases align to TRBD1. The V and J ends lost 5 bases and 5 bases, in that order; junction bases with no gene match: 14. This CDR3 region has 16 residues. Germline V lookup: CDR1 LNHDA, CDR2 SQIVND (reference sequence).

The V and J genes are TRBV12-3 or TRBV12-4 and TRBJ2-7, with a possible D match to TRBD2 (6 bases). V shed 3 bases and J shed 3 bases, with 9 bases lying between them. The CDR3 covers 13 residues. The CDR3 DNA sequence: TGTGCCAGCAGTTTGTTGCGGGGCTACGAGCAGTACTTC. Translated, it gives CASSLLRGYEQYF.

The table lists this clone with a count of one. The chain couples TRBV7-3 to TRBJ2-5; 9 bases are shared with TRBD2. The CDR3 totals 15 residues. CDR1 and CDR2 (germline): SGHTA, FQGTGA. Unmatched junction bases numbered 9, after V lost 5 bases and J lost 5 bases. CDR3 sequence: CASSAAGLARETQYF. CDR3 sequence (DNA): TGTGCCAGCAGCGCCGCGGGACTAGCCCGGGAGACCCAGTACTTC.

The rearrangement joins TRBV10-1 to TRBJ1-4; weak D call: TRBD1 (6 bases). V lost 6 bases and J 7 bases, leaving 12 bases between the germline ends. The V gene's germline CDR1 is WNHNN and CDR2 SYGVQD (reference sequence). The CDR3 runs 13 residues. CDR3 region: CASRRDMGEKLFF. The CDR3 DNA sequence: TGCGCCAGCAGAAGGGACATGGGTGAAAAACTGTTTTTT.

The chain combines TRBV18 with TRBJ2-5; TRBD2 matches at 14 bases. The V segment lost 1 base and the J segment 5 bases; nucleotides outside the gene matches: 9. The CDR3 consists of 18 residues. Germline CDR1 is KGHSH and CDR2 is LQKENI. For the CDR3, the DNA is TGTGCCAGCTCACCACTAACGGGGACTAGCGGGAGCATCGAGACCCAGTACTTC. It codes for CASSPLTGTSGSIETQYF.

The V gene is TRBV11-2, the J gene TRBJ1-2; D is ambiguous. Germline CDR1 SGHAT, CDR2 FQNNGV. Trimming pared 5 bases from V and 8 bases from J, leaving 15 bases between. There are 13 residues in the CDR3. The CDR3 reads CASSPGIGQGYTF. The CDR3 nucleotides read TGTGCCAGCAGCCCCGGGATCGGGCAGGGCTACACCTTC. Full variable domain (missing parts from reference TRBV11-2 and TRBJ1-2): EAGVAQSPRYKIIEKRQSVAFWCNPISGHATLYWYQQILGQGPKLLIQFQNNGVVDDSQLPKDRFSAERLKGVDSTLKIQPAKLEDSAVYLCASSPGIGQGYTFGSGTRLTVV.

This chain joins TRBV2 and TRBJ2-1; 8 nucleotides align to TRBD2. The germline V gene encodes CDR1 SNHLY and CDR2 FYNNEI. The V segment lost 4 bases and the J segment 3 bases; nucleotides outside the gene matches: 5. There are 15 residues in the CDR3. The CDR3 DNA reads TGTGCCAGCAGTGTAATAGCGGGGATCTACAATGAGCAGTTCTTC. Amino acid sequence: CASSVIAGIYNEQFF.

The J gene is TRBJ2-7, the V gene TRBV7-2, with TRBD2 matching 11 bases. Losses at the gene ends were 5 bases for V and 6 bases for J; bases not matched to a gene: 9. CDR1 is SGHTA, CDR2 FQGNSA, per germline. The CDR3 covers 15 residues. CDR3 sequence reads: CASSGRTSGRGEQYF. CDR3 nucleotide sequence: TGTGCCAGCAGCGGACGTACTAGCGGGAGAGGCGAGCAGTACTTC.

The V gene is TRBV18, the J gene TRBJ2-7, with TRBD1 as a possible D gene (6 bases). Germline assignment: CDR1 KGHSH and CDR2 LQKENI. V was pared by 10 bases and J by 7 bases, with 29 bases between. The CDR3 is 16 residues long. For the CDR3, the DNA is TGTGCCACCTCCCGAGGGGAAGGGACAAGTGCACAAGAGCAGTACTTC. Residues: CATSRGEGTSAQEQYF.

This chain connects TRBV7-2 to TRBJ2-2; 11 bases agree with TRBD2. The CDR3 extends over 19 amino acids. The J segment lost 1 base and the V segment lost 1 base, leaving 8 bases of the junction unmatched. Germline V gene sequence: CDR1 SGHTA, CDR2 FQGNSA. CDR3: CASSLELAGGWMNTGELFF. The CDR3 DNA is TGTGCCAGCAGCTTAGAGCTAGCGGGAGGCTGGATGAACACCGGGGAGCTGTTTTTT.

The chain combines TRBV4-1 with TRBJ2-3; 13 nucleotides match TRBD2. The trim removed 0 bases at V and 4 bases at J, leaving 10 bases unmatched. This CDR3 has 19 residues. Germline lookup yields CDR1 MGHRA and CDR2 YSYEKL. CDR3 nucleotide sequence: TGCGCCAGCAGCCAAGACCCTTGGACTAGCGGGAGAGGCGCAGATACGCAGTATTTT. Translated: CASSQDPWTSGRGADTQYF.

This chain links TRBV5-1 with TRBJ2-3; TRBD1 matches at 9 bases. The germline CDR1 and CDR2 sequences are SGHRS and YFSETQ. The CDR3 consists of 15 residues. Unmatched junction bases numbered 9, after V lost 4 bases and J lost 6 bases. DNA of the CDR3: TGCGCCAGCAGCACGAGGACAGGGGTAGGGGATACGCAGTATTTT. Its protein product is CASSTRTGVGDTQYF.

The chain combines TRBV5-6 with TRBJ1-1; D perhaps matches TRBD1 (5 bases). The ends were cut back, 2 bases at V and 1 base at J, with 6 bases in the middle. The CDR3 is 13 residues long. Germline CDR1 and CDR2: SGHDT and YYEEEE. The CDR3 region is CASSFGGNTEAFF. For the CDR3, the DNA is TGTGCCAGCAGCTTCGGGGGGAACACTGAAGCTTTCTTT. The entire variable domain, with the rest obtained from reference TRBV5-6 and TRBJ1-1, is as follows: DAGVTQSPTHLIKTRGQQVTLRCSPKSGHDTVSWYQQALGQGPQFIFQYYEEEERQRGNFPDRFSGHQFPNYSSELNVNALLLGDSALYLCASSFGGNTEAFFGQGTRLTVV.